The entry below gives a single T cell receptor (beta chain) sequence along with its context. Its target is unknown. The CDR3 sequence is 15 residues long. Germline V gene data show CDR1 as SGHTA and CDR2 as FQGNSA. V gave up 1 base and J gave up 4 bases; unmatched junction bases: 2. The data are from a study of T cell responses to AZD1222 COVID-19 vaccine. Overall study: The analysis combined second doses at about 4 or about 12 weeks.

Findings and caveats of the study: A reported finding is that nearly half of spike-specific TCRs target unmutated variant regions.

Here immunoSEQ multiplex PCR was the method, and the copy in TCRdb shows in-frame clones only, minus some. The sample has about 120,000 clones, about nine tenths seen once. Sequencing used peripheral blood, obtained on day 0 of AZD1222 vaccination. V gene TRBV7-2 combines with J gene TRBJ2-2, with 8 bases identical to TRBD1. The receptor comes from an adult in good health. CDR3 DNA sequence: TGTGCCAGCAGCTTAGTTACAGGGGGCACCGGGGAGCTGTTTTTT. Translating it yields CASSLVTGGTGELFF.